This T cell receptor beta chain was sequenced during a study of blood T cells in healthy people across ages. Details on this clonotype: What it binds is unknown.

Donors were systemically healthy Caucasian individuals from Russia aged about 6 to 100 years. V dropped 10 bases and J dropped 2; count of bases not matched to a gene: 1. Per the germline V gene, CDR1 is SEHNR and CDR2 is FQNEAQ (reference sequence). CDR3 size: 11 residues. Regarding the study as a whole: Possibly confounding the expanded clonotype changes was the fact that donor CMV status was unknown. The study found more naive CD4+ cells and higher diversity in long-lived than aged donors.

A second PCR, run for roughly 7 to 12 cycles, used a sample-barcoded 5' primer plus a J-beta primer mix. The yield of each sample was at least 2.5 million CDR3-containing paired-end reads. TCRdb re-analysed the 5' RACE reads in MiXCR, keeping a single row per CDR3 protein. Among hundreds of thousands of distinct CDR3 sequences listed, around half were seen once. This sequence originates from an older woman in good health. Sequencing was done on a sample of blood. The chain links TRBV7-9 to TRBJ2-7, with TRBD1 matching over 8 bases. CDR3 sequence: CATTGAYEQYF. In nucleotides, the CDR3 is TGTGCCACGACAGGGGCCTACGAGCAGTACTTC.